These 7 T cell receptor beta chains originate from one sample sequenced in a study of vaccination effects on CD4 cells after COVID-19. The ViraFEST assay expanded antigen-specific CD4+ T cells with viral peptide pools before sequencing. When ten to eleven days of culture had elapsed, CD4+ T cells were isolated. A positive SARS-CoV-2 PCR test fell between March and December 2020. Participants each got two BNT162b2 or mRNA-1273 vaccine doses. These TCRs' antigens remain unknown. Clones were read by immunoSEQ multiplex PCR, and TCRdb kept only the in-frame ones, dropping some. Here the sample spans 15,000 to 20,000 clones, 76% being singletons. This specimen consisted of CD4+ T cells from PBMCs cultured with SARS-CoV-2 spike peptides, obtained after COVID-19 vaccination. Receptor source: a human donor who had a prior SARS-CoV-2 infection.

The chain combines TRBV15 with TRBJ1-1; 10 bases line up with TRBD1. Looked up from germline, CDR1 is LNHNV and CDR2 is YYDKDF (reference sequence). This CDR3 comprises 17 residues. V lost 3 bases to trimming and J lost 4 bases; unmatched junction nucleotides: 11. CDR3 sequence: CATSSPPSGQGFTEAFF. The CDR3 DNA reads as TGTGCCACCAGCAGTCCTCCGTCGGGACAGGGGTTCACTGAAGCTTTCTTT.

CDR3 DNA sequence: TGTGCCAGCAGTTCATCGGGACAGGGGGAAAGGGGCTATGGCTACACCTTC. As protein: CASSSSGQGERGYGYTF. This chain uses TRBV27 with TRBJ1-2; TRBD1 agrees at 11 bases. The CDR3 has 17 residues. J lost 4 bases, V lost 4 bases, and 11 bases had no gene match. Germline CDR1 and CDR2: MNHEY and SMNVEV (reference sequence).

CDR3 bases: TGTGCCAGCAGCCGGCCGGGGGTAGCACGGTACGAGCAGTACTTC. Its translation: CASSRPGVARYEQYF. This chain links TRBV7-8 with TRBJ2-7, with a weak D call TRBD2 (6 bases). This CDR3 comprises 15 residues. V shed 5 bases and J shed 4 bases, with 18 bases lying between them. Germline-derived CDR1 and CDR2 are SGHVS and FQNEAQ. The complete variable domain, with remaining parts taken from reference TRBV7-8 and TRBJ2-7, reads GAGVSQSPRYKVAKRGQDVALRCDPISGHVSLFWYQQALGQGPEFLTYFQNEAQLDKSGLPSDRFFAERPEGSVSTLKIQRTQQEDSAVYLCASSRPGVARYEQYFGPGTRLTVT.

The chain employs TRBV7-2 and TRBJ1-2; TRBD1 is a possible D gene (6 bases). V was pared by 0 bases and J by 7 bases, with 27 bases between. Germline values: CDR1 SGHTA, CDR2 FQGNSA. The CDR3 runs 19 residues. For the CDR3, the DNA is TGTGCCAGCAGCTTAGCGTGGGGGGCTGGTGGGGGGACGCAGGGTGGCTACACCTTC. Protein sequence: CASSLAWGAGGGTQGGYTF.

The chain recombines TRBV14 with TRBJ2-2; D is unresolved. Germline V gene data show CDR1 as SGHDN and CDR2 as FVKESK. V lost 1 base and J lost 0, with 12 bases in between. This CDR3 has 17 amino acids. The CDR3: CASSQVVRNSNTGELFF. Written as DNA, the CDR3 is TGTGCCAGCAGCCAAGTTGTGCGAAACTCGAACACCGGGGAGCTGTTTTTT.

This chain connects TRBV2 to TRBJ2-7; D gene unclear. Germline V gives CDR1 SNHLY, CDR2 FYNNEI. The germline V and J ends were trimmed by 8 bases and 2 bases, with 13 bases remaining between them. This CDR3 contains 13 residues. The CDR3 protein is CASSLPLTYEQYF. For the CDR3, the DNA is TGTGCCAGCTCCCTGCCGCTGACCTACGAGCAGTACTTC.

V gene TRBV15 combines with J gene TRBJ2-7; D may be TRBD2 (6 bases). This CDR3 is 13 amino acids long. Germline loops: CDR1 LNHNV, CDR2 YYDKDF (reference sequence). V gave up 5 bases and J gave up 1 base, with 9 bases separating them. This chain's CDR3 is CATSRGGSYEQYF. The CDR3 nucleotides are TGTGCCACCAGCCGAGGAGGGTCCTACGAGCAGTACTTC.